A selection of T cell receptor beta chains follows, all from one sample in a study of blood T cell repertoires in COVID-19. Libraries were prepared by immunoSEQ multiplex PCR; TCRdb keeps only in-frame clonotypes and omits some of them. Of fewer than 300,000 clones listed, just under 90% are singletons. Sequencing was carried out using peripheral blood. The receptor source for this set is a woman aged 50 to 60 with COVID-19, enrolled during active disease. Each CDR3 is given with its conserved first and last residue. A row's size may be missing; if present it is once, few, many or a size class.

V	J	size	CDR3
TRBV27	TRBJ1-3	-	CASSPTGGRVGNTIYF
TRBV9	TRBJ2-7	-	CASSVESGVYEQYF
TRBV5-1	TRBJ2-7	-	CASSQEGLARHEQYF
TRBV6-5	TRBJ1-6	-	CASRTTGVRNSPLHF
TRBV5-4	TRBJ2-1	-	CASSPLGLGLAGVMNEQFF
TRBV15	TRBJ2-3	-	CATSRDPRDTDTQYF
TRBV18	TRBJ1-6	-	CASSNTRDKGDSPLHF
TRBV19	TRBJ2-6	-	CASSMHRGDWNSGANVLTF
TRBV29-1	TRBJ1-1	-	CSVDKGGTEAFF
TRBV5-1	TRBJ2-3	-	CASSLSAGGPYTQYF
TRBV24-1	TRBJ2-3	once	CATSEELRGDTQYF
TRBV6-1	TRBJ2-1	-	CASSEAQRGLSNEQFF
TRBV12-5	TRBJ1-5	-	CASGPMTGEYSNQPQHF
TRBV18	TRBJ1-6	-	CASSQGTWNSPLHF
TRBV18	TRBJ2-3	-	CASSPSGTGGTDTQYF
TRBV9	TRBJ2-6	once	CASSAPGRQGLRANVLTF
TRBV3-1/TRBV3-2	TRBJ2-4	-	CASSHGTGAYF
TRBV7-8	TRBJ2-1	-	CASSDPRLVREQFF
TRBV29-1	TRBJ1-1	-	CSVVEGRRTEAFF
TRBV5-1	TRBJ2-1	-	CASSLGLAMNEQFF
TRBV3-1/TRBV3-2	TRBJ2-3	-	CASSPGARRSTDTQYF
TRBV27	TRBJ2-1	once	CASSLSWGVWDNEQFF
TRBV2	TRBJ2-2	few	CASSVSLAGSERTGELFF
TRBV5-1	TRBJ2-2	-	CASSSLTSSGELFF
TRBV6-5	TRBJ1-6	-	CASSYWTASNSPLHF
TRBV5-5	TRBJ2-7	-	CASSLSLDRPYEQYF
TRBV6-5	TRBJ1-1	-	CASSYSLQGNTEAFF
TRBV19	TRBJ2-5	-	CASSIRSARKETQYF
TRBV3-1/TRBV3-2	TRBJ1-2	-	CASSLPRDSRGYTF
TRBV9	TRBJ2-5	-	CASSGGLAGGETQYF
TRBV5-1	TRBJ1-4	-	CASSPGPTGGNEKLFF
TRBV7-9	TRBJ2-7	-	CASSPGTSGRASYEQYF
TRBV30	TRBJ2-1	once	CAWSVRAIARNEQFF
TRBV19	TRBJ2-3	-	CASSNRGGVNTQYF
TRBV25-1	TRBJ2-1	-	CASRGFLATDYNEQFF
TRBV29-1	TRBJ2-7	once	CSVEASGSPYEQYF
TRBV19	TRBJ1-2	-	CASSTGQGNGYTF
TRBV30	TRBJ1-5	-	CAWSVTGDGQPQHF
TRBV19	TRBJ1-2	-	CATTGGQGGSLGYGYTF
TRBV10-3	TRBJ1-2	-	CAISEPQLGTGGNPYYGYTF
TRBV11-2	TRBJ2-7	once	CASSATPLAGVLHYF
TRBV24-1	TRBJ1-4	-	CATSERTAGNEKLFF
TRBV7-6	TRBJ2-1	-	CASSPRPGQASTYNEQFF